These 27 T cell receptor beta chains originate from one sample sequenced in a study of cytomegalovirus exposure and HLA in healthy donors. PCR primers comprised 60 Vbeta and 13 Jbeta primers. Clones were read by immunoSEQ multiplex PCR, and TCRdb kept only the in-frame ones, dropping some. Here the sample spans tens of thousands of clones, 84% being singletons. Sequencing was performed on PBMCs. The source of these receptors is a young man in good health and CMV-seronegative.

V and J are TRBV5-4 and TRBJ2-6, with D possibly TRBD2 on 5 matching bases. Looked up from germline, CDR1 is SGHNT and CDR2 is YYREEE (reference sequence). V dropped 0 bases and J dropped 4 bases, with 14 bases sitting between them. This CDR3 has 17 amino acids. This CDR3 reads CASSLAGPRAGANVLTF. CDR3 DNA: TGTGCCAGCAGCTTGGCCGGCCCGAGGGCCGGGGCCAACGTCCTGACTTTC.

The chain's CDR3 is CASSQEPQMNTEAFF. CDR3 coding DNA: TGCGCCAGCAGCCAAGAGCCACAGATGAACACTGAAGCTTTCTTT. The chain carries TRBV4-1 and TRBJ1-1; unclear D gene. The CDR3 extends over 15 amino acids. Germline CDR1 MGHRA, CDR2 YSYEKL. V was clipped by 0 bases and J by 0 bases, with 8 bases between them.

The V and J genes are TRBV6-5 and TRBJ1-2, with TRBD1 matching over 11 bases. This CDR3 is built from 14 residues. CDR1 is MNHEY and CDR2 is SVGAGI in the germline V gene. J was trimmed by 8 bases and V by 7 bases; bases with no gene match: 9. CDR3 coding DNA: TGTGCCAGCACCCGCGGACAGGGGGCGGGAGGCTACACCTTC. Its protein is CASTRGQGAGGYTF.

The CDR3 DNA reads as TGTGCCAGTACCTCCGACAGATTGAACACTGAAGCTTTCTTT. Its translation: CASTSDRLNTEAFF. This chain connects TRBV19 to TRBJ1-1, with a possible D match to TRBD1 (5 bases). Germline loops: CDR1 LNHDA, CDR2 SQIVND (reference sequence). The CDR3 covers 14 residues. V was cut by 7 bases and J by 0 bases, with 12 bases left in between. Combining the CDR3 with reference TRBV19 and TRBJ1-1 gives the whole variable domain DGGITQSPKYLFRKEGQNVTLSCEQNLNHDAMYWYRQDPGQGLRLIYYSQIVNDFQKGDIAEGYSVSREKKESFPLTVTSAQKNPTAFYLCASTSDRLNTEAFFGQGTRLTVV.

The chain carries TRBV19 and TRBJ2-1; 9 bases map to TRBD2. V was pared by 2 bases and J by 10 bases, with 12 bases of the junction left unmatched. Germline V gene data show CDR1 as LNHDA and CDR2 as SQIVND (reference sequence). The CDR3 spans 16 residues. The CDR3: CASSIQAREGLGEQFF. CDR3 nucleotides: TGTGCCAGTAGTATACAAGCGCGGGAGGGCCTGGGGGAGCAGTTCTTC.

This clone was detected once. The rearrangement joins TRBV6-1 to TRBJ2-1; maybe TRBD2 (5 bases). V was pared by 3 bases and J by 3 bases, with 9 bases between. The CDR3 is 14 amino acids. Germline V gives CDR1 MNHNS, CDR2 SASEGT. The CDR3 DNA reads TGTGCCAGCAGTGAGTCGGGATTCTACAATGAGCAGTTCTTC. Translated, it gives CASSESGFYNEQFF.

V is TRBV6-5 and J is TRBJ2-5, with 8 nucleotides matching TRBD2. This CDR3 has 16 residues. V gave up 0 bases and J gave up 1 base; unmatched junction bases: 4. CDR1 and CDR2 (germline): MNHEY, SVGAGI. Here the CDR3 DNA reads TGTGCCAGCAGTTACTCTGGCGGGAGGACCCAAGAGACCCAGTACTTC. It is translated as CASSYSGGRTQETQYF.

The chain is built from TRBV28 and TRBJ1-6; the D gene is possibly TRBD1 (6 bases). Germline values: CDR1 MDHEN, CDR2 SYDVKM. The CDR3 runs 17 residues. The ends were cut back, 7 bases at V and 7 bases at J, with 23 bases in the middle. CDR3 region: CASTLNLQGSRNSPLHF. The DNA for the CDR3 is TGTGCCAGCACCCTAAACCTACAGGGTTCGAGGAATTCACCCCTCCACTTT.

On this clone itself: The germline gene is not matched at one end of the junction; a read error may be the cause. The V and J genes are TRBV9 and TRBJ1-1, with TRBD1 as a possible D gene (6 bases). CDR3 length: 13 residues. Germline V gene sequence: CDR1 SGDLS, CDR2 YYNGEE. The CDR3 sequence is CASSPRLDSEESF. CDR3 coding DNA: TGTGCCAGCAGCCCACGTCTGGACAGCGAAGAGAGCTTT.

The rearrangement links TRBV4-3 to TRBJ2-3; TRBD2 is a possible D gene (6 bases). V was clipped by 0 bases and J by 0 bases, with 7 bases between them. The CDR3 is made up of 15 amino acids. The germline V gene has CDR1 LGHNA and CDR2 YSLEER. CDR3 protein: CASSQEGTSTDTQYF. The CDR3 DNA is TGCGCCAGCAGCCAAGAGGGGACTAGCACAGATACGCAGTATTTT.

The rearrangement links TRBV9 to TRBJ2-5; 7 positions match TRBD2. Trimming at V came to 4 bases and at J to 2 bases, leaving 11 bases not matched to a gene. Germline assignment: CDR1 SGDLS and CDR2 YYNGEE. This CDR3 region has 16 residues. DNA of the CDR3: TGTGCCAGCAGCCAAAGCGGGGCCAATTATCAAGAGACCCAGTACTTC. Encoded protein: CASSQSGANYQETQYF.

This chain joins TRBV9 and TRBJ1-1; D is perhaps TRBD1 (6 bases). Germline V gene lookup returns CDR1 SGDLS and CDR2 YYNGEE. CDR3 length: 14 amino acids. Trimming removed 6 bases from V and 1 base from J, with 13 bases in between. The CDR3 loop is CASTQGGENTEAFF. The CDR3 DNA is TGTGCCAGCACCCAAGGGGGGGAGAACACTGAAGCTTTCTTT.

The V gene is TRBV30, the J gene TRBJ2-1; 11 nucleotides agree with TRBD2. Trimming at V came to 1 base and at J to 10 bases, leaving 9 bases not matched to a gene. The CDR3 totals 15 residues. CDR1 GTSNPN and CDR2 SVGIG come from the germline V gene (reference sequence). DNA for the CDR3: TGTGCCTGGAGTGCCGGGACTAGCGGCAGTGGGGAGCAGTTCTTC. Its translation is CAWSAGTSGSGEQFF.

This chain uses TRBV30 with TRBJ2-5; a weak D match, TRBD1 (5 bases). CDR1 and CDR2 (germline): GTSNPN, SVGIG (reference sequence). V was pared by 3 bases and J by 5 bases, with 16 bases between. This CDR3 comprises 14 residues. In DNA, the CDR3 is TGTGCCTGGAGGGGGCGAATGGGATACGAGACCCAGTACTTC. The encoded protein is CAWRGRMGYETQYF. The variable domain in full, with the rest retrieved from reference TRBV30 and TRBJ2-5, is SQTIHQWPATLVQPVGSPLSLECTVEGTSNPNLYWYRQAAGRGLQLLFYSVGIGQISSEVPQNLSASRPQDRQFILSSKKLLLSDSGFYLCAWRGRMGYETQYFGPGTRLLVL.

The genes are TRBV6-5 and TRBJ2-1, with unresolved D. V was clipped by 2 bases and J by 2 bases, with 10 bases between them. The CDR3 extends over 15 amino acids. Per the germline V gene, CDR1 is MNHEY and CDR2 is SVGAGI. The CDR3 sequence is CASSYEPLAYNEQFF. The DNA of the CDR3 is TGTGCCAGCAGTTACGAGCCCCTTGCCTACAATGAGCAGTTCTTC.

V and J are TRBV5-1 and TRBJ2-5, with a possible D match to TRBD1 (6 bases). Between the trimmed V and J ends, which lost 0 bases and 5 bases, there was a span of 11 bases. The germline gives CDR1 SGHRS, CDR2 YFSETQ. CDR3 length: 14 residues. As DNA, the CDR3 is TGCGCCAGCAGCTTGGCAGGGGTTGGCGAGACCCAGTACTTC. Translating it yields CASSLAGVGETQYF.

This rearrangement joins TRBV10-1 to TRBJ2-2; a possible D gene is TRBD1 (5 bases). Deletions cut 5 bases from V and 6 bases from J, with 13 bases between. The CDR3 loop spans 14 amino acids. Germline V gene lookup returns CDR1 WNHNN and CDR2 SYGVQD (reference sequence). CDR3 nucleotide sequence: TGCGCCAGCAGTCAGGGTTTCCGGGCCGGGGAGCTGTTTTTT. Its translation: CASSQGFRAGELFF.

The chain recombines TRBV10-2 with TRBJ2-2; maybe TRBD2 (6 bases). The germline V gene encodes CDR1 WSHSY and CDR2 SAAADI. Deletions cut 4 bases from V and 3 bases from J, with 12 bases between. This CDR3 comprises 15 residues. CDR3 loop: CASSVSGTYTGELFF. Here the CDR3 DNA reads TGCGCCAGCAGTGTTTCCGGGACTTACACCGGGGAGCTGTTTTTT.

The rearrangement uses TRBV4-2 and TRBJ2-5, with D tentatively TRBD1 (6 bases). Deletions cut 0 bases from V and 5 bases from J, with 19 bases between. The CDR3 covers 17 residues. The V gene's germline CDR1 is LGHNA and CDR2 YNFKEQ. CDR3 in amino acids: CASSQEEQGLGQETQYF. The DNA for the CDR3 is TGTGCCAGCAGCCAAGAAGAACAGGGCCTGGGTCAGGAGACCCAGTACTTC.

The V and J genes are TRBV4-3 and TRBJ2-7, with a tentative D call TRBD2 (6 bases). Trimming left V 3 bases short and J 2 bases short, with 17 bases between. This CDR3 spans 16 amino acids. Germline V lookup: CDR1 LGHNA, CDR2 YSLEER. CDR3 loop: CASSQFWGDGTYEQYF. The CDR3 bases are TGCGCCAGCAGCCAGTTTTGGGGGGATGGAACCTACGAGCAGTACTTC.

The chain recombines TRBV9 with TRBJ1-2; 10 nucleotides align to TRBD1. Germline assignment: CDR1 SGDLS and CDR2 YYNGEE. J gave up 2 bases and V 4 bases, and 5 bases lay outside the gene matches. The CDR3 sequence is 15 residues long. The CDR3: CASSLRTGGNYGYTF. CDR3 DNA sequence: TGTGCCAGCAGCCTCCGGACAGGGGGGAACTATGGCTACACCTTC.

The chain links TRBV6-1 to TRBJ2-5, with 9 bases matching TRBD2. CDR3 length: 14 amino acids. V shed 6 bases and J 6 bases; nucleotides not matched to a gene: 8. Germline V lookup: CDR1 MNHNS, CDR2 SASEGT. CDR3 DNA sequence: TGTGCCAGCAGCGGTAGCGGGAGAGCAAAGACCCAGTACTTC. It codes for CASSGSGRAKTQYF.

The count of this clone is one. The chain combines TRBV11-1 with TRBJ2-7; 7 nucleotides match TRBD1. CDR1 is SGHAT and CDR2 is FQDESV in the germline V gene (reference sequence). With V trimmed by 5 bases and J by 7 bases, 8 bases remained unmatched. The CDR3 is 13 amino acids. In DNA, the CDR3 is TGTGCCAGCAGCGCGGAGACAGGGAGAGAGCAGTACTTC. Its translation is CASSAETGREQYF.

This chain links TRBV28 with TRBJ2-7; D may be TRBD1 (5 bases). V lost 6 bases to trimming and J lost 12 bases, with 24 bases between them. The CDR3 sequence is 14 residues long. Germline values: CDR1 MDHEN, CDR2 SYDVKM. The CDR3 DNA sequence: TGTGCCAGCAGCGCAGCCCTCAGGGCAGCGAGCATGTACTTC. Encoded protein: CASSAALRAASMYF.

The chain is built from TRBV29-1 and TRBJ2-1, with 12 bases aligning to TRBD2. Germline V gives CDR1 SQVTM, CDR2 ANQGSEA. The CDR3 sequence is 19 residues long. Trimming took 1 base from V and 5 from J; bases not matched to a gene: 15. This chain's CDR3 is CSVEVRQAASGRVNNEQFF. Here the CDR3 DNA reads TGCAGCGTTGAAGTAAGACAGGCGGCTAGCGGGAGGGTCAACAATGAGCAGTTCTTC.

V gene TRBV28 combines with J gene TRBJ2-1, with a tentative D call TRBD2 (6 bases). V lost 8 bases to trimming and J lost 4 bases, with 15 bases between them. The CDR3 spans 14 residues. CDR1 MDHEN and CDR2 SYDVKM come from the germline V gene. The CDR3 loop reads CASWGVSAYNEQFF. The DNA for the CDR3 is TGTGCCAGCTGGGGGGTGTCTGCGTACAATGAGCAGTTCTTC.

CDR3 nucleotides: TGTGCCATCAGTGGACGCGGGAGCTCCTACGAGCAGTACTTC. Translated, it gives CAISGRGSSYEQYF. This sequence joins TRBV10-3 and TRBJ2-7, with 7 bases lining up with TRBD2. Per germline, CDR1 ENHRY and CDR2 SYGVKD. This CDR3 spans 14 amino acids. The V segment lost 4 bases and the J segment 0 bases; nucleotides outside the gene matches: 3.